This T cell receptor (beta chain) was identified during a study of blood T cell repertoires in COVID-19. Study-level background: Sites across the United States, Italy and Spain contributed samples from acute and convalescent COVID-19. T cells, B-cell-depleted T cells, or PBMCs provided the cDNA or gDNA that served as material.

Per the authors' pipeline: Researchers report that nucleated cell counts were estimated from reference gene primer amplification. Profiling relied on immunoSEQ multiplex PCR, and the TCRdb table lists in-frame clones only, not all of them. V, J and clone size derive from that table, while D and trimming were established from the DNA sequence. The sample includes over 45,000 clones, around 83% of them seen just once. Germline V gives CDR1 SQVTM, CDR2 ANQGSEA. Trimming removed 7 bases at V and 4 bases at J, with 8 bases between. This CDR3 is built from 11 residues. The receptor's source is a man between 60 and 75 years old with active COVID-19. The chain recombines TRBV29-1 with TRBJ2-1, with unresolved D. The sample taken for sequencing was peripheral blood. The CDR3 region is CSGQTYNEQFF. The CDR3, as DNA: TGCAGCGGTCAGACTTACAATGAGCAGTTCTTC.